This record covers a single T cell receptor (beta chain). Antigen unknown. A sample-barcoded 5' primer and a J-beta primer mix were used in a second PCR of about 7 to 11 cycles. MiXCR, applied by TCRdb to the 5' RACE reads, yields one record per CDR3 protein. This table has hundreds of thousands of distinct CDR3 sequences, roughly 44% appearing once. This sample was taken from a study of blood T cells in healthy people across ages. Study findings and constraints: The donors' CMV status was not determined, possibly confounding changes in expanded clonotypes. With age, beta diversity per million T cells declined roughly linearly, significantly by approximately 40.

The sequenced sample consisted of blood. The source of this sequence is a man in his fifties or sixties in good health.

CDR3 amino acids: CASSQEEPSTDTQYF. CDR3 in DNA: TGCGCCAGCAGCCAAGAGGAGCCTAGCACAGATACGCAGTATTTT. V and J are TRBV4-3 and TRBJ2-3; D unresolved. The germline V and J ends were trimmed by 0 bases and 0 bases, with 7 bases remaining between them. CDR3 length: 15 residues. Germline CDR1 and CDR2: LGHNA and YSLEER.